Shown below are 26 T cell receptor beta chains from a single sample sequenced in a study of T-cell reconstitution after alpha-beta-depleted transplantation in children. The library targeted TCRbeta and was prepared with unique molecular identifiers. Via MiXCR, TCRdb re-called the PCR reads, giving one row per CDR3 protein. The data show around 500,000 distinct CDR3 sequences, with 23% seen just once and less than 15% held by the top ten. The specimen was PBMCs, mostly from graft donor cells, collected 360 days after TCRalphabeta/CD19-depleted stem cell transplant. These receptors originate from a boy younger than two who had a stem cell transplant for acute myeloid leukemia, so the T cells may come from the graft donor.

This clonotype was observed a few times. This sequence joins TRBV15 and TRBJ2-1; 11 nucleotides line up with TRBD2. Unmatched junction bases numbered 11, after V lost 5 bases and J lost 2 bases. The CDR3 is 18 amino acids. Germline CDR1 LNHNV, CDR2 YYDKDF (reference sequence). The CDR3 DNA follows: TGTGCCACCAGCCGGACTAGCGGGTCGGTTAGGCCCTACAATGAGCAGTTCTTC. Encoded protein: CATSRTSGSVRPYNEQFF.

This clonotype has a count of ten or more. The rearrangement uses TRBV12-3 or TRBV12-4 and TRBJ2-5; D is unresolved. The CDR3 runs to 11 residues. Trimming left V 6 bases short and J 7 bases short, with 9 bases between. The CDR3 loop reads CASRSSSTQYF. Written as DNA, the CDR3 is TGTGCCAGCAGGTCCAGTTCGACCCAGTACTTC.

V and J are TRBV29-1 and TRBJ1-1, with a tentative D call TRBD1 (5 bases). The CDR3 length is 12 residues. Germline CDR1 and CDR2: SQVTM and ANQGSEA. V was trimmed by 6 bases and J by 3 bases, leaving 11 bases between them. The CDR3 region has the DNA TGCAGCGTCGAGAGGACACACACTGAAGCTTTCTTT. Translating it yields CSVERTHTEAFF.

This clonotype occurred many times. The chain uses TRBV11-3 and TRBJ2-1, with 8 nucleotides matching TRBD2. The CDR3 loop spans 13 amino acids. In germline, CDR1 is SGHNT, CDR2 YENEEA. V shed 5 bases and J 9 bases; nucleotides not matched to a gene: 6. The CDR3 reads CASSVTGGAEQFF. CDR3 DNA: TGTGCCAGCAGCGTTACGGGGGGGGCTGAGCAGTTCTTC.

This rearrangement joins TRBV20-1 to TRBJ2-7; 9 bases fit TRBD1. Germline trimming cut 2 bases from V and 2 bases from J; bases unmatched to any gene: 4. Germline lookup yields CDR1 DFQATT and CDR2 SNEGSKA (reference sequence). The CDR3 has 14 amino acids. CDR3 bases: TGCAGTGCTAGACACAGGGGGCCACCCTACGAGCAGTACGTC. Translating gives CSARHRGPPYEQYV.

This clonotype was picked up many times. The rearrangement joins TRBV7-9 to TRBJ2-3; TRBD1 agrees at 10 bases. V shed 5 bases and J 6 bases; nucleotides not matched to a gene: 5. The germline CDR1 and CDR2 sequences are SEHNR and FQNEAQ (reference sequence). The length of the CDR3 is 14 residues. CDR3 protein: CASSPGTGADTQYF. CDR3 sequence (DNA): TGTGCCAGCAGCCCCGGGACAGGGGCCGATACGCAGTATTTT. Together with reference TRBV7-9 and TRBJ2-3, the CDR3 gives the full variable domain: DTGVSQNPRHKITKRGQNVTFRCDPISEHNRLYWYRQTLGQGPEFLTYFQNEAQLEKSRLLSDRFSAERPKGSFSTLEIQRTEQGDSAMYLCASSPGTGADTQYFGPGTRLTVL.

This clonotype came up a few times. This chain links TRBV24-1 with TRBJ2-5; tentative D call: TRBD1 (6 bases). Trimming took off 3 bases at V and 3 bases at J, with 19 bases between the two ends. The CDR3 is made up of 17 amino acids. Germline V gene lookup returns CDR1 KGHDR and CDR2 SFDVKD. DNA for the CDR3: TGTGCCACCAGTGATCCACCCGACAGGATCGGGAAAGAGACCCAGTACTTC. The encoded protein is CATSDPPDRIGKETQYF.

This clonotype was counted ten times or more. In DNA form, the CDR3 reads TGTGCCAGCAGTTACTACTACCAAGAGACCCAGTACTTC. Translation: CASSYYYQETQYF. V gene TRBV6-5 combines with J gene TRBJ2-5, with no clear D. This CDR3 spans 13 amino acids. Germline CDR1 reads MNHEY; CDR2 reads SVGAGI. V was trimmed by 1 base and J by 0 bases, leaving 3 bases between them.

This clonotype was seen many times. The chain joins TRBV12-3 or TRBV12-4 to TRBJ2-1; D possibly corresponds to TRBD2 (7 bases). This CDR3 has 14 amino acids. V shed 8 bases and J shed 8 bases, with 19 bases lying between them. CDR3 sequence reads: CASGGAVVGYEQFF. The CDR3 coding sequence is TGTGCCAGCGGGGGGGCCGTCGTAGGGTATGAGCAGTTCTTC.

The chain's CDR3 is CSAQRRGAGYEQYF. The CDR3 DNA reads TGCAGTGCCCAGCGCCGGGGCGCTGGCTACGAGCAGTACTTC. This chain uses TRBV20-1 with TRBJ2-7; either TRBD1 or TRBD2 may fit D (5 bases each). The CDR3 contains 14 residues. CDR1 is DFQATT, CDR2 SNEGSKA, per germline (reference sequence). Trimming took off 6 bases at V and 3 bases at J, with 18 bases between the two ends.

This sequence joins TRBV18 and TRBJ2-1; D unclear. The V end lost 4 bases, the J end lost 0 bases, and 16 bases lay between the germline ends. The CDR3 is made up of 17 amino acids. Germline V gene lookup returns CDR1 KGHSH and CDR2 LQKENI. The CDR3 region is CASSLTFQLSSYNEQFF. The DNA of the CDR3 is TGTGCCAGCTCACTTACTTTCCAGTTAAGCTCCTACAATGAGCAGTTCTTC.

This clonotype was found many times. The rearrangement links TRBV20-1 to TRBJ1-1, with D uncertain. This CDR3 region has 12 residues. CDR1 and CDR2 from the germline V gene are DFQATT and SNEGSKA (reference sequence). V shed 7 bases and J shed 1 base, with 10 bases lying between them. In nucleotides, the CDR3 is TGCAGTGGCACTTGGGGGAACACTGAAGCTTTCTTT. Its translation: CSGTWGNTEAFF.

This clonotype was recorded at least ten times. V gene TRBV6-1 combines with J gene TRBJ2-2, with D unclear. The CDR3 totals 14 residues. V lost 6 bases to trimming and J lost 6 bases, with 14 bases between them. In germline, CDR1 is MNHNS, CDR2 SASEGT. The DNA for the CDR3 is TGTGCCAGCAGAGGACCCTACGCCGCCGGGGAGCTGTTTTTT. Its translation is CASRGPYAAGELFF.

This clonotype has more than one count but fewer than ten. This chain joins TRBV29-1 and TRBJ1-1, with 7 bases aligning to TRBD1. Germline V lookup: CDR1 SQVTM, CDR2 ANQGSEA. After removal of 6 bases from V and 2 bases from J, the junction contained 6 bases not matched to a gene. The CDR3 is 13 amino acids. In nucleotides, the CDR3 is TGCAGCGTGGCCGGGACAGTCAACACTGAAGCTTTCTTT. Residues: CSVAGTVNTEAFF.

The V call is TRBV27, the J call TRBJ2-7; D could derive from TRBD1 or TRBD2 (6 bases each). The CDR3 covers 16 residues. Germline V gives CDR1 MNHEY, CDR2 SMNVEV (reference sequence). Trimming pared 0 bases from V and 5 bases from J, leaving 17 bases between. CDR3 in amino acids: CASSLSVGGAGHEQYF. The CDR3 DNA sequence: TGTGCCAGCAGTTTATCGGTCGGGGGCGCGGGCCACGAGCAGTACTTC.

In this sample, this clonotype turned up many times. CDR3 amino acids: CASSLVDGNTIYF. CDR3 DNA sequence: TGTGCCAGCAGTTTAGTCGATGGAAACACCATATATTTT. This chain connects TRBV12-3 or TRBV12-4 to TRBJ1-3; D uncertain. The V and J ends lost 1 base and 3 bases respectively, with 4 bases between them. The CDR3 has 13 residues.

The chain recombines TRBV7-9 with TRBJ2-5, with D maybe TRBD1 (6 bases). This CDR3 contains 15 residues. Germline-derived CDR1 and CDR2 are SEHNR and FQNEAQ (reference sequence). The V end was cut by 4 bases, the J end by 2 bases, with 14 bases between. The CDR3: CASSSDRTTQETQYF. The CDR3 DNA follows: TGTGCCAGCAGCTCAGACAGGACGACGCAAGAGACCCAGTACTTC.

The table lists this clonotype with many counts. This chain links TRBV7-2 with TRBJ1-5; possibly TRBD1 for D (6 bases). CDR1 is SGHTA and CDR2 is FQGNSA in the germline V gene. The CDR3 length is 15 residues. The ends were cut back, 1 base at V and 6 bases at J, with 13 bases in the middle. This chain's CDR3 is CASSLVGQPSQPQHF. The CDR3 nucleotides read TGTGCCAGCAGCTTAGTAGGACAGCCAAGTCAGCCCCAGCATTTT.

This clonotype was seen many times. This chain connects TRBV4-2 to TRBJ1-5, with D uncertain. CDR1 LGHNA and CDR2 YNFKEQ come from the germline V gene. Trimming pared 2 bases from V and 7 bases from J, leaving 18 bases between. The CDR3 totals 16 residues. The CDR3 here is CASSQLGNGEGQPQHF. CDR3 bases: TGTGCCAGCAGCCAATTGGGAAACGGGGAAGGGCAGCCCCAGCATTTT.

This clonotype was picked up many times. DNA of the CDR3: TGTGCCAGCAGACAGGTTAACACCGGGGAGCTGTTTTTT. This codes for CASRQVNTGELFF. J is TRBJ2-2 and V is TRBV12-3 or TRBV12-4, with a tentative D call TRBD1 (5 bases). The CDR3 runs to 13 residues. V lost 6 bases and J lost 2, with 7 bases in between.

This clonotype was found many times. The rearrangement links TRBV5-4 to TRBJ2-5; either TRBD1 or TRBD2 may supply D (5 bases each). In germline, CDR1 is SGHNT, CDR2 YYREEE (reference sequence). The length of the CDR3 is 13 residues. Trimming pared 2 bases from V and 10 bases from J, leaving 15 bases between. In nucleotides, the CDR3 is TGTGCCAGCAGCTTTATGGGGGACCCGGGCCAGTACTTC. Encoded protein: CASSFMGDPGQYF.

The chain joins TRBV12-3 or TRBV12-4 to TRBJ1-6; 7 bases are a match to TRBD1. The CDR3 has 13 residues. J was trimmed by 9 bases and V by 5 bases; bases with no gene match: 4. Written as DNA, the CDR3 is TGTGCCAGCAGTAAAGGGGGCGCTTCACCCCTCCACTTT. It translates to CASSKGGASPLHF.

This chain uses TRBV6-1 with TRBJ2-5; D remains unclear. The V and J ends lost 6 bases and 1 base respectively, with 15 bases between them. This CDR3 is 15 amino acids long. Germline V gene sequence: CDR1 MNHNS, CDR2 SASEGT. CDR3 in amino acids: CASSLRPSAQETQYF. The CDR3 DNA is TGTGCCAGCAGCCTCCGACCAAGTGCCCAAGAGACCCAGTACTTC.

This sequence joins TRBV5-1 and TRBJ2-2; tentatively, D is TRBD2 (6 bases). V was clipped by 4 bases and J by 5 bases, with 15 bases between them. The CDR3 consists of 15 residues. Germline CDR1 SGHRS, CDR2 YFSETQ. The DNA for the CDR3 is TGCGCCAGCAGCCCCGGGACTCTTAAAACCGGGGAGCTGTTTTTT. Amino acids: CASSPGTLKTGELFF.

This clonotype was observed at least ten times. The chain recombines TRBV20-1 with TRBJ1-1; 10 bases are a match to TRBD1. From germline, CDR1 is DFQATT and CDR2 SNEGSKA (reference sequence). Trimming at V came to 5 bases and at J to 5 bases, leaving 5 bases not matched to a gene. This CDR3 region has 13 residues. The CDR3 spells CSAFGQGDTEAFF. CDR3 DNA: TGCAGTGCTTTTGGACAGGGGGATACTGAAGCTTTCTTT.

The sample holds a few counts of this clonotype. V gene TRBV5-1 combines with J gene TRBJ1-1; D not resolved. V lost 3 bases and J 0 bases, leaving 12 bases between the germline ends. Germline V gene lookup returns CDR1 SGHRS and CDR2 YFSETQ. The CDR3 covers 15 residues. CDR3 loop: CASSSGWEMNTEAFF. CDR3 nucleotides: TGCGCCAGCAGCTCGGGCTGGGAAATGAACACTGAAGCTTTCTTT.